Below, 3 T cell receptor beta chains from the same sample are listed, as sequenced in a study of brain T cells in children with intractable seizures. Sequenced by immunoSEQ multiplex PCR; TCRdb stores in-frame clones only, minus some. The table records about 80,000 clones, under 95% of them present only once. Sequences were derived from peripheral blood, sampled at surgery. The receptor source for this set is a girl aged 2 to 10 with Rasmussen encephalitis and intractable seizures.

The chain recombines TRBV30 with TRBJ1-2; maybe TRBD1 (5 bases). Trimming took off 3 bases at V and 8 bases at J, with 10 bases between the two ends. There are 11 residues in the CDR3. From germline, CDR1 is GTSNPN and CDR2 SVGIG (reference sequence). As DNA, the CDR3 is TGTGCCTGGAGAGGGGCAGGAGGCTACACCTTC. Its protein product is CAWRGAGGYTF.

The chain uses TRBV2 and TRBJ2-7; 8 bases are a match to TRBD1. The germline gives CDR1 SNHLY, CDR2 FYNNEI. The V gene end was trimmed by 6 bases and the J gene end by 3 bases; junction bases not matched to a gene: 7. There are 14 residues in the CDR3. CDR3 sequence (DNA): TGTGCCAGCAGGCGTACGGGACAGGTCTACGAGCAGTACTTC. Its translation is CASRRTGQVYEQYF. Full variable domain (rest looked up from reference TRBV2 and TRBJ2-7): EPEVTQTPSHQVTQMGQEVILRCVPISNHLYFYWYRQILGQKVEFLVSFYNNEISEKSEIFDDQFSVERPDGSNFTLKIRSTKLEDSAMYFCASRRTGQVYEQYFGPGTRLTVT.

The gene calls are TRBV7-9 and TRBJ1-2, with TRBD1 matching over 7 bases. Germline CDR1 reads SEHNR; CDR2 reads FQNEAQ (reference sequence). Unmatched junction bases numbered 8, after V lost 1 base and J lost 6 bases. There are 15 residues in the CDR3. The CDR3 DNA is TGTGCCAGCAGCTTAGAGTGGCAGGGGGAGAATGGCTACACCTTC. Its protein is CASSLEWQGENGYTF. The whole variable domain, remainder taken from reference TRBV7-9 and TRBJ1-2, is DTGVSQNPRHKITKRGQNVTFRCDPISEHNRLYWYRQTLGQGPEFLTYFQNEAQLEKSRLLSDRFSAERPKGSFSTLEIQRTEQGDSAMYLCASSLEWQGENGYTFGSGTRLTVV.